This TCR beta chain originates from a study of tissue T cells after allogeneic stem cell transplantation (dated by TCRdb to between 2021 and 2024). Broadly, across the study: Using research autopsies of patients with and without GVHD, plus mouse models of GVHD, the study profiled TCR beta repertoires across many tissues. The human arm was conducted as a prospective observational study, and neither blinding nor randomization was performed.

General study outcomes and caveats: Blood and spleen T cells captured only a limited portion of the TCR repertoire detected in tissues, in both patients and mice. A small and clinically heterogeneous patient cohort was studied, and sampling depth was acknowledged as a limitation. Within patients, how anatomically similar tissues were was a major factor shaping TCR repertoire composition, regardless of disease or transplant status. The study did not determine which tissue TCRs were alloreactive or antigen-specific, and some clones might have been persisting host cells. Few T cell clones were found to be shared across patients, but shared repertoire signatures across patients were revealed in a tissue-specific fashion by motif-based clustering.

Before genomic DNA isolation with the DNeasy Blood & Tissue Kit, mouse tissues were minced using razor blades in buffered saline. This clone was recorded a few times. Its antigen specificity is not known. Gene designations and germline sequences in this entry are those of the mouse. The CDR3 is cut off 1 residue early in the read; its end comes from the germline J gene. Receptor amplification or capture employed the immunoSEQ multiplex PCR assay. TCRbeta CDR3 sequencing was performed at survey depth by Adaptive Biotechnologies, and CDR3 sequences, V/J genes, productive frequency and template counts were reported. Amplification of TCR beta CDR3 regions was performed from genomic DNA rather than from RNA. Under the source paper's analysis protocol: Jensen-Shannon divergence was used to quantify pairwise repertoire overlap between tissues, with a value of 1 meaning complete divergence and a value of 0 meaning identical repertoires. Tissues were clustered by single-linkage agglomerative hierarchical clustering of pairwise JSD values, and the clustering results were displayed as dendrograms. GLIPH2 was run on all patient samples with simulation_depth 1000, kmer_min_depth 3, cdr3_length_cutoff 8, keeping groups with more than two unique CDR3s. A standardized tissue-overlap score extrapolated Jaccard GLIPH-group overlap across patients to a standard repertoire size of 1000 clones. Associations of diversity with clinical or experimental variables used linear mixed-effect models with tissue fixed effects and individual random effects. TCRdb retrieved this table from immuneACCESS and kept in-frame rearrangements only. Not all clones are present; in checked studies, unresolved V genes account for under half, and no reason is known for the remainder. V and J calls and clone size are as listed in that table; D and trimming were resolved from the DNA. In this sample the table shows about 22,000 clones, about two thirds of which occur a single time. In total, the top ten clones hold around 0.62% of the sample.

Spanning cysteine to phenylalanine, the CDR3 consists of 12 amino acids. The CDR3 was read in part: 33 bases, with the frame set at base 1. The V end loses 6 bases and the J end loses 1 base, and a stretch of 6 bases separates them. From the germline V gene, CDR1 is GFQATS and CDR2 is STVNSAI. This receptor was obtained from a female BALB/c mouse in good health. For this strain, the MHC haplotype is H2-d. The chain is assembled from TRBV20 and TRBJ1-4; the D gene is possibly TRBD1, with 5 bases matching. Sequenced material: spleen. The CDR3 loop reads CGAGTSNERLFF. CDR3 bases read: TGTGGTGCCGGGACTTCCAACGAAAGATTATTT.